This TCR beta chain was captured by sequencing in a study of human CD8 memory T cell subsets. UMI-labeled 5' RACE yielded the TCR beta libraries. TCRdb re-called the 5' RACE reads; every CDR3 protein appears as one record, without DNA. The sample table sets out 15,000 to 20,000 distinct CDR3 sequences. This receptor was identified in a human donor in good health. The sample consisted of CD8+ T cells from PBMCs.

The CDR3 region is CASSPRMGKSNSPLHF. The chain combines TRBV28 with TRBJ1-6; checking the TCRdb D call of TRBD1 is not possible without DNA. This CDR3 has 16 residues. Looked up from germline, CDR1 is MDHEN and CDR2 is SYDVKM.